Described below is a single T cell receptor (beta chain) sequence and its context. The ends were cut back, 2 bases at V and 0 bases at J, with 1 base in the middle. The CDR3 totals 13 residues. The germline CDR1 and CDR2 sequences are MRHNA and SNTAGT. This record comes from a study of OX40 agonist ivuxolimab in advanced cancers. For the study at large: A male proportion of about 86% was recorded, with mean age approximately 57 years and range roughly 20 to 90.

Method: immunoSEQ multiplex PCR; TCRdb's copy keeps in-frame clones and lacks some. The table lists around 46,000 clones, roughly nine tenths of them singletons. This clonotype originated in an adult with an advanced solid tumor such as melanoma, head and neck, liver or kidney cancer. The input for sequencing was CD4+ or CD8+ T cells sorted from blood, taken in a trial of the OX40 agonist ivuxolimab. The genes are TRBV6-4 and TRBJ2-2; the D is unclear. The CDR3 here is CASSDTNTGELFF. DNA of the CDR3: TGTGCCAGCAGTGACACGAACACCGGGGAGCTGTTTTTT.